The 32 T cell receptor beta chains reported below all come from one sample, sequenced in a study of monozygotic twins with inflammatory bowel disease. One entry per CDR3 protein, without DNA, is what TCRdb gives after re-calling the 5' RACE reads. The sample has 300,000 to 400,000 distinct CDR3 sequences; the top ten hold around 2%. The sample was blood. Receptors were obtained from a human donor with ulcerative colitis or Crohn's disease, or a healthy co-twin of an affected twin (not recorded which).

The gene calls are TRBV20-1 and TRBJ2-3; the TCRdb call, TRBD2, lacks DNA for checking. The germline V gene encodes CDR1 DFQATT and CDR2 SNEGSKA (reference sequence). CDR3 length equals 21 residues. Here the CDR3 reads CSARNPSIGLAGGGGKDTQYF.

This chain uses TRBV11-2 with TRBJ2-2; as DNA is missing, the TRBD1 call by TCRdb cannot be tested. The CDR3 spans 15 residues. The germline V gene has CDR1 SGHAT and CDR2 FQNNGV. CDR3 protein: CASRISDSPTGELFF.

V is TRBV20-1 and J is TRBJ2-2; TCRdb picks TRBD1, but there is no DNA to check that call. Germline values: CDR1 DFQATT, CDR2 SNEGSKA (reference sequence). This CDR3 comprises 14 residues. The CDR3 protein is CSAIPGLNTGELFF.

The CDR3: CASRGYGTGGFNEQFF. V gene TRBV28 combines with J gene TRBJ2-1; the D gene TCRdb calls, TRBD1, cannot be checked with no DNA. Germline loops: CDR1 MDHEN, CDR2 SYDVKM. There are 16 residues in the CDR3.

V gene TRBV12-3 or TRBV12-4 combines with J gene TRBJ2-2; TCRdb designates TRBD1, a call that cannot be tested without DNA. The CDR3 consists of 13 residues. Here the CDR3 reads CASSSGGGRELFF.

This rearrangement joins TRBV2 to TRBJ2-7. This CDR3 contains 13 residues. In germline, CDR1 is SNHLY, CDR2 FYNNEI. This CDR3 is CASSVGTTYEQYF.

V and J are TRBV7-2 and TRBJ1-5; TCRdb names TRBD1, which stays unverified in the absence of DNA. The CDR3 has 14 residues. Germline V CDR1 and CDR2: SGHTA, FQGNSA. This CDR3 is CASSLVYRGQPQHF.

The chain is built from TRBV19 and TRBJ1-5. The CDR3 spans 15 residues. Germline lookup yields CDR1 LNHDA and CDR2 SQIVND (reference sequence). CDR3 region: CASSIISEGNQPQHF.

The chain carries TRBV7-9 and TRBJ2-2. The CDR3 is made up of 13 amino acids. Per germline, CDR1 SEHNR and CDR2 FQNEAQ (reference sequence). CDR3 protein: CASSQGQAGELFF.

The chain joins TRBV5-4 to TRBJ2-1; TCRdb outputs TRBD1, but without DNA this stays unchecked. CDR3 length: 14 residues. Germline-derived CDR1 and CDR2 are SGHNT and YYREEE (reference sequence). CDR3 in amino acids: CASSTGTVSHEQFF.

The rearrangement joins TRBV12-3 or TRBV12-4 to TRBJ2-3; TCRdb's D call, TRBD2, is unchecked because there is no DNA. The CDR3 has 14 amino acids. This CDR3 is CASSFGGRPDTQYF.

V usage is TRBV4-1 and J usage is TRBJ2-3; TCRdb's D gene call, TRBD2, goes unchecked for lack of DNA. The CDR3 has 18 amino acids. CDR1 and CDR2 from the germline V gene are MGHRA and YSYEKL. CDR3: CASSQRAVLLLSTDTQYF.

The V call is TRBV5-1, the J call TRBJ2-3. This CDR3 has 16 residues. Germline V gene data show CDR1 as SGHRS and CDR2 as YFSETQ. The CDR3 sequence: CASSLVEQLETDTQYF.

The gene calls are TRBV27 and TRBJ1-1. The germline V gene has CDR1 MNHEY and CDR2 SMNVEV (reference sequence). The CDR3 has 12 amino acids. CDR3: CASSSRFTEAFF.

This chain joins TRBV7-6 and TRBJ2-7; the D gene TCRdb calls, TRBD1, cannot be checked with no DNA. Germline values: CDR1 SGHVS, CDR2 FNYEAQ. The CDR3 spans 16 residues. This chain's CDR3 is CASSAFRDRGSYEQYF.

The V call is TRBV28, the J call TRBJ1-5; the TCRdb call, TRBD1, lacks DNA for checking. The germline V gene encodes CDR1 MDHEN and CDR2 SYDVKM. The CDR3 totals 13 residues. This chain's CDR3 is CASTRDLSQPQHF.

The V call is TRBV6-5, the J call TRBJ2-5; without DNA, the TCRdb call of TRBD1 cannot be checked. This CDR3 spans 16 amino acids. Per the germline V gene, CDR1 is MNHEY and CDR2 is SVGAGI. The chain's CDR3 is CASSYSAGTGRETQYF.

The chain combines TRBV18 with TRBJ1-5. The CDR3 sequence is 17 residues long. Germline V gene data show CDR1 as KGHSH and CDR2 as LQKENI. The CDR3 loop is CASSPTRGGGGNQPQHF. Full variable domain (outside the CDR3, taken from reference TRBV18 and TRBJ1-5): NAGVMQNPRHLVRRRGQEARLRCSPMKGHSHVYWYRQLPEEGLKFMVYLQKENIIDESGMPKERFSAEFPKEGPSILRIQQVVRGDSAAYFCASSPTRGGGGNQPQHFGDGTRLSIL.

The chain carries TRBV6-5 and TRBJ1-5. The germline V gene encodes CDR1 MNHEY and CDR2 SVGAGI. The CDR3 totals 17 residues. The chain's CDR3 is CASSYGEGWPENQPQHF.

The V call is TRBV27, the J call TRBJ2-3. From germline, CDR1 is MNHEY and CDR2 SMNVEV (reference sequence). This CDR3 contains 15 residues. CDR3 region: CASRRAGLSTDTQYF.

The CDR3 loop reads CASSRTSGVSGPYEQYF. This chain joins TRBV27 and TRBJ2-7; the TRBD2 assignment by TCRdb is unverifiable without DNA. Per the germline V gene, CDR1 is MNHEY and CDR2 is SMNVEV (reference sequence). The CDR3 consists of 17 residues.

The V and J genes are TRBV9 and TRBJ2-2. CDR1 and CDR2 (germline): SGDLS, YYNGEE. The CDR3 spans 14 residues. This CDR3 reads CASSVDPYTGELFF.

The chain combines TRBV3-1 with TRBJ1-6. There are 13 residues in the CDR3. Germline lookup yields CDR1 LGHDT and CDR2 YNNKEL (reference sequence). The CDR3 is CASSQLGNSPLHF.

The V call is TRBV28, the J call TRBJ2-1; TCRdb's D gene call, TRBD1, goes unchecked for lack of DNA. Per germline, CDR1 MDHEN and CDR2 SYDVKM. The CDR3 contains 17 residues. The chain's CDR3 is CASYPDWGYGGYNEQFF.

This chain joins TRBV11-2 and TRBJ1-5. CDR1 and CDR2 from the germline V gene are SGHAT and FQNNGV. This CDR3 is built from 13 residues. CDR3 residues: CASSLEANQPQHF.

This sequence joins TRBV4-2 and TRBJ2-1; TCRdb's assignment of TRBD1 cannot be checked, as there is no DNA. Germline V gives CDR1 LGHNA, CDR2 YNFKEQ. The CDR3 is 12 amino acids. The CDR3: CASSQGPETPFF.

CDR3 in amino acids: CASRQESYEQYF. The rearrangement links TRBV6-1 to TRBJ2-7. The CDR3 has 12 residues. Germline CDR1 is MNHNS and CDR2 is SASEGT.

The rearrangement uses TRBV10-3 and TRBJ2-7; the D call from TCRdb, TRBD2, cannot be confirmed without DNA. Per germline, CDR1 ENHRY and CDR2 SYGVKD. This CDR3 has 14 amino acids. CDR3 amino acids: CAVKREKGKNEQYF.

V and J are TRBV4-1 and TRBJ2-1; there is no DNA to check the TCRdb D call of TRBD1. Germline lookup yields CDR1 MGHRA and CDR2 YSYEKL. CDR3 length equals 15 residues. CDR3 amino acids: CASSQRQGNYNEQFF.

The rearrangement joins TRBV2 to TRBJ2-1. From germline, CDR1 is SNHLY and CDR2 FYNNEI. The CDR3 runs to 17 residues. The CDR3 loop reads CASSEVASEIPYNEQFF.

The V and J genes are TRBV27 and TRBJ2-3; TCRdb proposes TRBD1, but this gene call is untestable without DNA. Germline V gene lookup returns CDR1 MNHEY and CDR2 SMNVEV (reference sequence). This CDR3 comprises 14 residues. CDR3 amino acids: CASTVGGGQDTQYF.

The J gene is TRBJ2-6, the V gene TRBV24-1; TCRdb gives TRBD2 as the D gene, but with no DNA this cannot be confirmed. In germline, CDR1 is KGHDR, CDR2 SFDVKD. This CDR3 has 16 amino acids. The CDR3: CATSDGALSGANVLTF.